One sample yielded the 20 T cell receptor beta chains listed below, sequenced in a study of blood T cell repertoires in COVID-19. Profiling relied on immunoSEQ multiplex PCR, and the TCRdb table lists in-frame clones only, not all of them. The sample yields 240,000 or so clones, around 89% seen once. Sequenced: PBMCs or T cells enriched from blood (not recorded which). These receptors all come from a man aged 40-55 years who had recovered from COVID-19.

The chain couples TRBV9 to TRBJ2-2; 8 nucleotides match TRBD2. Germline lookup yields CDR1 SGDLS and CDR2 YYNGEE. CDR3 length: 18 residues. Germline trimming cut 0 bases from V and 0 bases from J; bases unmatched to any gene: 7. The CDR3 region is CASSVDVTGGTNTGELFF. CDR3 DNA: TGTGCCAGCAGCGTAGATGTGACGGGAGGGACGAACACCGGGGAGCTGTTTTTT.

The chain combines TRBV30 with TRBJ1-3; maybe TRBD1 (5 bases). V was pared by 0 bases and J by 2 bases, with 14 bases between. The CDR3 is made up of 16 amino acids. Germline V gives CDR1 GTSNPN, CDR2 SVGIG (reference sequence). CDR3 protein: CAWSVLDGGAGNTIYF. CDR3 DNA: TGTGCCTGGAGTGTACTGGACGGGGGGGCTGGAAACACCATATATTTT.

The CDR3 bases are TGTGCCAGCAGTTTTGGACAATTATCACCCCTCCACTTT. As protein: CASSFGQLSPLHF. The gene calls are TRBV5-6 and TRBJ1-6, with TRBD1 as a possible D gene (5 bases). Germline CDR1 and CDR2: SGHDT and YYEEEE. CDR3 length: 13 amino acids. Trimming removed 5 bases at V and 10 bases at J, with 13 bases between.

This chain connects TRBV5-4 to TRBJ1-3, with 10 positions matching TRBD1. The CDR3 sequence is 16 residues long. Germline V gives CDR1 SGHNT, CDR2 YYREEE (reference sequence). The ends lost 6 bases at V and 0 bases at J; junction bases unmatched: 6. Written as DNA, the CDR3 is TGTGCCAGCACCCGGGACAGGGGCTACTCTGGAAACACCATATATTTT. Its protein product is CASTRDRGYSGNTIYF.

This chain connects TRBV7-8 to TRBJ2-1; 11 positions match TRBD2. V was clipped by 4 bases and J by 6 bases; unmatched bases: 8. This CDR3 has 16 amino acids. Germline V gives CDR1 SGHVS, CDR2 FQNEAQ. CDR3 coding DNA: TGTGCCAGCAGCTCCCCCGGGACTAGCGGACTCAATGAGCAGTTCTTC. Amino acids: CASSSPGTSGLNEQFF.

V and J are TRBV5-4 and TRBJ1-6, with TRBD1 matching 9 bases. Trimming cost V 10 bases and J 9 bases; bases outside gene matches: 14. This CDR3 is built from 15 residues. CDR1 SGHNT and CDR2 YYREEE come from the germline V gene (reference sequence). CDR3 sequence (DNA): TGTGCCTCCGCCCCTCCGGGACAGGGATTTTCACCCCTCCACTTT. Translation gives CASAPPGQGFSPLHF.

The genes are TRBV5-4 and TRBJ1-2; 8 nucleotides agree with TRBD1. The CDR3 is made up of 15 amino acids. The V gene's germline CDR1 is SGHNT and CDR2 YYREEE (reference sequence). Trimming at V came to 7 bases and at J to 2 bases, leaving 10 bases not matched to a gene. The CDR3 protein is CASHRDRPLNYGYTF. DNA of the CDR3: TGTGCCAGCCACCGGGACAGGCCCCTGAACTATGGCTACACCTTC.

CDR3 protein: CASRYSVNEKLFF. The CDR3 DNA is TGTGCCAGCAGATACTCGGTTAATGAAAAACTGTTTTTT. The V gene is TRBV7-2, the J gene TRBJ1-4; D not resolved. Germline-derived CDR1 and CDR2 are SGHTA and FQGNSA. V lost 6 bases, J lost 4 bases, and 9 bases lay in between. The CDR3 loop spans 13 amino acids. Looking up the rest from reference TRBV7-2 and TRBJ1-4 gives the full variable domain: GAGVSQSPSNKVTEKGKDVELRCDPISGHTALYWYRQSLGQGLEFLIYFQGNSAPDKSGLPSDRFSAERTGGSVSTLTIQRTQQEDSAVYLCASRYSVNEKLFFGSGTQLSVL.

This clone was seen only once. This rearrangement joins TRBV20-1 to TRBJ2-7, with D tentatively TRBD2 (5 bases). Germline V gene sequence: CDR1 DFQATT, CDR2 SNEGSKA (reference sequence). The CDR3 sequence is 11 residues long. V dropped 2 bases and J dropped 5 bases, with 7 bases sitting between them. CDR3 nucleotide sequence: TGCAGTGCTAGATGGGAGAACGAGCAGTACTTC. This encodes CSARWENEQYF.

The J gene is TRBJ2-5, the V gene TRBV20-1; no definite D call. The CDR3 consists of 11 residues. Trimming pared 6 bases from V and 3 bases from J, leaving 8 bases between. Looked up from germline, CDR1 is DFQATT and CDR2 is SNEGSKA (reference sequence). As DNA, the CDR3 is TGCAGTGCCGACTTGGAAGAGACCCAGTACTTC. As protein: CSADLEETQYF.

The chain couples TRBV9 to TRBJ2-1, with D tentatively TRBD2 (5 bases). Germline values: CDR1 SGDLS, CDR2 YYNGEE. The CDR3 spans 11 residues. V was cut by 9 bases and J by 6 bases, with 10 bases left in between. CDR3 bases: TGTGCCACTAAACGGGGCAATGAGCAGTTCTTC. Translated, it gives CATKRGNEQFF.

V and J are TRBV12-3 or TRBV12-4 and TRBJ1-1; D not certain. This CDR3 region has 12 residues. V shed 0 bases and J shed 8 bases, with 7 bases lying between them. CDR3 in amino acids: CASSLAPGEAFF. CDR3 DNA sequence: TGTGCCAGCAGTTTAGCTCCGGGGGAAGCTTTCTTT.

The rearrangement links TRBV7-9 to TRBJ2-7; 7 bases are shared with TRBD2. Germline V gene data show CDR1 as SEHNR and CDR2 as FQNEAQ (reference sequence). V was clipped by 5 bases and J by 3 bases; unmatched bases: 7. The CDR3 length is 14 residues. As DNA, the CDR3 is TGTGCCAGCAGCCCTCCCGGGAGGTTCTACGAGCAGTACTTC. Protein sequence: CASSPPGRFYEQYF.

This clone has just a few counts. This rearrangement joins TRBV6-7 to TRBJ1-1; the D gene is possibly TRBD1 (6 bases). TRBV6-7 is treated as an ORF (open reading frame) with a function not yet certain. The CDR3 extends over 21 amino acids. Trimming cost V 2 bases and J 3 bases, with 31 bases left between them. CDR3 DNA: TGTGCCAGCAGTTACCGGGTACCGGGACACAACACTTACAGGCTTTACACTGAAGCTTTCTTT. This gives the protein CASSYRVPGHNTYRLYTEAFF.

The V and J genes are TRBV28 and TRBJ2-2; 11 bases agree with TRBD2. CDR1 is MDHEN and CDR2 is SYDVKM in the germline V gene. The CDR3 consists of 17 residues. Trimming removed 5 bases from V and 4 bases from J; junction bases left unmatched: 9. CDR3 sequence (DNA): TGTGCCAGCAGTACTACTAGCGGGAGAGAGGGCACCGGGGAGCTGTTTTTT. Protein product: CASSTTSGREGTGELFF.

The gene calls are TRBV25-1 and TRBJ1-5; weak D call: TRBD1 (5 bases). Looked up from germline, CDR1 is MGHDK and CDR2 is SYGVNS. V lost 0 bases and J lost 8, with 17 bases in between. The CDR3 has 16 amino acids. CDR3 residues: CASSEYSGGDSEPQHF. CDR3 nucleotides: TGTGCCAGCAGTGAATATTCAGGAGGGGATAGTGAGCCCCAGCATTTT.

CDR3 DNA: TGTGCCAGCAGTTTGATACCCGGGAACACTGAAGCTTTCTTT. Protein: CASSLIPGNTEAFF. The V gene is TRBV27, the J gene TRBJ1-1; D is unresolved. Germline assignment: CDR1 MNHEY and CDR2 SMNVEV (reference sequence). Trimming shortened V by 3 bases and J by 1 base, and 9 bases separated the two germline ends. This CDR3 has 14 residues.

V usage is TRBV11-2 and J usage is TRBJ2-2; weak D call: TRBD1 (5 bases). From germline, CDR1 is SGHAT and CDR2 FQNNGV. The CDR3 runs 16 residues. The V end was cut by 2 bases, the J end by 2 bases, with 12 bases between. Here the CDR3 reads CASSLWAGPNTGELFF. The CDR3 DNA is TGTGCCAGCAGCTTATGGGCAGGGCCAAACACCGGGGAGCTGTTTTTT.

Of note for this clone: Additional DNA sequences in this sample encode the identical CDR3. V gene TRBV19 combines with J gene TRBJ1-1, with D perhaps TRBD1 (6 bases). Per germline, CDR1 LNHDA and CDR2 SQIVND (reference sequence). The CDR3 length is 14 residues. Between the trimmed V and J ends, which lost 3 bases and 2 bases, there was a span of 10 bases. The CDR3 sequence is CASSIGQKNTEAFF. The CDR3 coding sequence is TGTGCCAGTAGTATTGGACAGAAAAACACTGAAGCTTTCTTT.

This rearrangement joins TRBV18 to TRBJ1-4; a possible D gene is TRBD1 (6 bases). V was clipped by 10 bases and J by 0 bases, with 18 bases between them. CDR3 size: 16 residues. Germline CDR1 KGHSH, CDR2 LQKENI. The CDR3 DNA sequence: TGTGCCACCGCCCCCCGGGACACAGCAACTAATGAAAAACTGTTTTTT. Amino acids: CATAPRDTATNEKLFF.